This is a list of T cell receptor beta chains from one sample in a study of cytomegalovirus exposure and HLA in healthy donors. Repertoires were generated with immunoSEQ multiplex PCR, while TCRdb's copy carries only in-frame clones and drops some. The sample lists some 170,000 clones, approximately 89% occurring once. Sequencing was done on a sample of PBMCs. The receptors were sampled from a man aged 18 to 30 in good health and CMV-seropositive. Each CDR3 is given without its conserved first and last residue.

V gene: TRBV19
CDR3 protein: ATSSGTRSSGELF

V gene: TRBV5-1
CDR3 protein: ASSLTGEAYNEQF

V gene: TRBV15
CDR3 protein: ATSRGGQYEQY

V gene: TRBV11-2
CDR3 protein: ASSHGASAISYEQY

V gene: TRBV5-6
CDR3 protein: ASSPSDSPSTDTQY

V gene: TRBV19
CDR3 protein: ASQVASGRAAEQF

V gene: TRBV28
CDR3 protein: ASSLYRGANYGYT

V gene: TRBV2
CDR3 protein: ASSERLFSAYEQY

V gene: TRBV25-1
CDR3 protein: ASSRNPGTGVSGNTIY

V gene: TRBV5-1
CDR3 protein: ASSGGQGSKPRVDGYT

V gene: TRBV9
CDR3 protein: ASSATGVMNYGYT

V gene: TRBV4-1
CDR3 protein: ASSQDLQGYEQY

V gene: TRBV19
CDR3 protein: ASGTTGTGPRRQH

V gene: TRBV12-5
CDR3 protein: ASGLVRADRLTEQY

V gene: TRBV6-5
CDR3 protein: ASSYGQGSIYEQY

V gene: TRBV19
CDR3 protein: ASSIGQGVSGELF

V gene: TRBV7-8
CDR3 protein: ASSPKRGLAGVETQY

V gene: TRBV4-1
CDR3 protein: ASSHPSETQY

V gene: TRBV4-1
CDR3 protein: ASSQPAGGRTGELF

V gene: TRBV11-2
CDR3 protein: ASSLMTSGHNEQF

V gene: TRBV19
CDR3 protein: ASSGQGVTGELF

V gene: TRBV9
CDR3 protein: ASSVGGGPSSYEQY

V gene: TRBV15
CDR3 protein: ATSRDWGLAGYEQY

V gene: TRBV7-6
CDR3 protein: ASSLSSGANVLT

V gene: TRBV30
CDR3 protein: AWSVRGYEKLF